These 29 T cell receptor beta chains were all obtained from the same sample, sequenced in a study of technical replicates of blood from a few donors. Assay used: immunoSEQ multiplex PCR; TCRdb lists only in-frame clones, some missing. The table records approximately 58,000 clones, around 84% of them present only once. Sequencing used PBMCs. The receptor source for this set is a human donor in good health. Some clones in this sample may be carry-over from other donors' samples.

The chain joins TRBV5-6 to TRBJ2-1; 8 nucleotides line up with TRBD2. The V gene end was trimmed by 0 bases and the J gene end by 0 bases; junction bases not matched to a gene: 8. CDR3 length: 18 residues. CDR1 and CDR2 (germline): SGHDT, YYEEEE. The CDR3 protein is CASSLGLAGSSSYNEQFF. Here the CDR3 DNA reads TGTGCCAGCAGCTTGGGGCTAGCGGGTTCTTCCTCCTACAATGAGCAGTTCTTC.

The rearrangement joins TRBV7-2 to TRBJ2-2; D call uncertain. Germline V gene lookup returns CDR1 SGHTA and CDR2 FQGNSA. Trimming cost V 4 bases and J 1 base, with 10 bases left between them. The CDR3 is 15 amino acids. This CDR3 reads CASSSLTVNTGELFF. The CDR3 DNA sequence: TGTGCCAGCAGCTCATTGACTGTGAACACCGGGGAGCTGTTTTTT.

In its sample, this clone was seen once. The genes are TRBV21-1 and TRBJ2-7; the listed D gene, TRBD1, was not tested against the DNA. TRBV21-1 is noted as a pseudogene. This CDR3 contains 14 residues. The CDR3 nucleotides are TGTGCCAGCAGCAAAGCACAGGGGAAGGACGAGCAGTACTTC. This gives the protein CASSKAQGKDEQYF.

Concerning this clone itself: At one end, the junction sequence differs from germline, possibly due to a read error. V is TRBV11-2 and J is TRBJ2-3; D may be TRBD2 (5 bases). Looked up from germline, CDR1 is SGHAT and CDR2 is FQNNGV. The CDR3 loop spans 13 amino acids. The CDR3 reads CASSLDYTDTQYF. In nucleotides, the CDR3 is TGTGCCAGCAGCCTAGACTACACAGATACGCAGTATTTT.

The gene calls are TRBV29-1 and TRBJ2-5; TRBD2 might be the D (5 bases). Germline V gene lookup returns CDR1 SQVTM and CDR2 ANQGSEA. The V and J ends lost 6 bases and 5 bases respectively, with 13 bases between them. The CDR3 runs 12 residues. For the CDR3, the DNA is TGCAGCGTAGATCCGGGCGGGGAGACCCAGTACTTC. Encoded protein: CSVDPGGETQYF.

The chain is built from TRBV7-2 and TRBJ2-5; maybe TRBD2 (6 bases). CDR3 length equals 11 residues. Trimming stripped 6 bases from V and 9 bases from J, with 11 bases between. Germline CDR1 reads SGHTA; CDR2 reads FQGNSA. In DNA form, the CDR3 reads TGTGCCAGCAGGTCCCGGGAGTCCCAGTACTTC. This translates into CASRSRESQYF.

The chain joins TRBV29-1 to TRBJ1-2, with D possibly TRBD1 on 6 matching bases. The V and J ends lost 6 bases and 6 bases respectively, with 11 bases between them. Germline CDR1 and CDR2: SQVTM and ANQGSEA. CDR3 length: 11 amino acids. The CDR3, as DNA: TGCAGCGTAGAGGGGGTGGATGGCTACACCTTC. As protein: CSVEGVDGYTF.

This clone has a single count. CDR3 DNA: TGTGCCAGCAGTGAAGTGGGGACATCTGAGCAGTTCTTC. Protein sequence: CASSEVGTSEQFF. The chain has TRBV2 and TRBJ2-1, with D perhaps matching TRBD1 (6 bases). Between the trimmed V and J ends, which lost 1 base and 9 bases, there was a span of 10 bases. The CDR3 runs 13 residues. Germline CDR1 is SNHLY and CDR2 is FYNNEI.

The rearrangement uses TRBV5-1 and TRBJ1-2, with D perhaps matching TRBD1 (5 bases). CDR3 length: 11 residues. The germline CDR1 and CDR2 sequences are SGHRS and YFSETQ. V was clipped by 0 bases and J by 8 bases, with 5 bases between them. CDR3 DNA sequence: TGCGCCAGCAGCTTGGACAGGGGCTACACCTTC. Amino acid sequence: CASSLDRGYTF. Supplemented by reference TRBV5-1 and TRBJ1-2, the full variable domain reads KAGVTQTPRYLIKTRGQQVTLSCSPISGHRSVSWYQQTPGQGLQFLFEYFSETQRNKGNFPGRFSGRQFSNSRSEMNVSTLELGDSALYLCASSLDRGYTFGSGTRLTVV.

The V gene is TRBV5-1, the J gene TRBJ1-4, with a tentative D call TRBD1 (6 bases). The CDR3 covers 16 residues. The germline gives CDR1 SGHRS, CDR2 YFSETQ. Trimming shortened V by 2 bases and J by 7 bases, and 18 bases separated the two germline ends. Here the CDR3 reads CASSLAGVRFSEKLFF. CDR3 sequence (DNA): TGCGCCAGCAGCTTAGCAGGGGTCAGGTTTAGTGAAAAACTGTTTTTT.

This chain uses TRBV4-1 with TRBJ2-6; possible D gene TRBD2, 5 bases. CDR3 length: 16 amino acids. V was cut by 1 base and J by 2 bases, with 9 bases left in between. Germline assignment: CDR1 MGHRA and CDR2 YSYEKL. CDR3 loop: CASSQGGLAGANVLTF. DNA for the CDR3: TGCGCCAGCAGCCAAGGCGGACTGGCTGGGGCCAACGTCCTGACTTTC.

The chain links TRBV7-3 to TRBJ2-1, with D unclear. CDR3 length: 13 residues. Germline CDR1 SGHTA, CDR2 FQGTGA. Trimming removed 5 bases from V and 6 bases from J, with 11 bases in between. The CDR3 spells CASSLPPGNEQFF. CDR3 nucleotide sequence: TGTGCCAGCAGCCTTCCCCCGGGCAATGAGCAGTTCTTC.

This clone was seen a few times. The chain is built from TRBV19 and TRBJ1-2; no clear D. Trimming stripped 6 bases from V and 6 bases from J, with 14 bases between. Per germline, CDR1 LNHDA and CDR2 SQIVND (reference sequence). The CDR3 has 13 amino acids. The CDR3 here is CASRGQRWDGYTF. As DNA, the CDR3 is TGTGCCAGTAGGGGTCAGAGGTGGGATGGCTACACCTTC.

The CDR3 protein is CASSLGRLAVNQETQYF. CDR3 sequence (DNA): TGTGCCAGCAGCTTAGGACGGCTAGCGGTAAACCAAGAGACCCAGTACTTC. This chain uses TRBV7-9 with TRBJ2-5, with TRBD2 matching 7 bases. Per germline, CDR1 SEHNR and CDR2 FQNEAQ (reference sequence). Unmatched junction bases numbered 8, after V lost 1 base and J lost 0 bases. This CDR3 contains 17 residues. The entire variable domain, with the rest obtained from reference TRBV7-9 and TRBJ2-5, is as follows: DTGVSQNPRHKITKRGQNVTFRCDPISEHNRLYWYRQTLGQGPEFLTYFQNEAQLEKSRLLSDRFSAERPKGSFSTLEIQRTEQGDSAMYLCASSLGRLAVNQETQYFGPGTRLLVL.

The sample holds one count of this clone. V is TRBV7-6 and J is TRBJ1-5; D is unclear. This CDR3 has 12 amino acids. The V end was cut by 4 bases, the J end by 7 bases, with 8 bases between. CDR1 and CDR2 from the germline V gene are SGHVS and FNYEAQ. Here the CDR3 DNA reads TGTGCCAGCAGCTCCCCTAACCAGCCCCAGCATTTT. It translates to CASSSPNQPQHF.

This chain joins TRBV5-5 and TRBJ2-1; TRBD2 agrees at 10 bases. In germline, CDR1 is SGHKS, CDR2 YYEKEE (reference sequence). The CDR3 is 15 amino acids. The trim removed 4 bases at V and 5 bases at J, leaving 6 bases unmatched. This CDR3 is CASSQIAGGHNEQFF. As DNA, the CDR3 is TGTGCCAGCAGCCAAATAGCGGGGGGTCACAATGAGCAGTTCTTC.

This clone was counted only a few times. The chain joins TRBV4-2 to TRBJ1-6, with D possibly TRBD1 on 6 matching bases. V was shortened by 6 bases and J by 7 bases, with 10 bases between the two germline ends. CDR1 is LGHNA and CDR2 is YNFKEQ in the germline V gene. This CDR3 has 13 residues. CDR3 protein: CASRVTGNSPLHF. DNA for the CDR3: TGTGCCAGCAGGGTAACAGGGAATTCACCCCTCCACTTT.

The chain combines TRBV9 with TRBJ1-6; a possible D gene is TRBD1 (5 bases). V lost 0 bases to trimming and J lost 2 bases, with 9 bases between them. The germline V gene has CDR1 SGDLS and CDR2 YYNGEE. This CDR3 has 16 residues. The CDR3 sequence: CASSVAPQAYNSPLHF. The CDR3 DNA is TGTGCCAGCAGCGTAGCCCCACAGGCCTATAATTCACCCCTCCACTTT.

The chain links TRBV7-3 to TRBJ2-2; no firm D call. V was cut by 5 bases and J by 7 bases, with 8 bases left in between. Germline V gene sequence: CDR1 SGHTA, CDR2 FQGTGA. The CDR3 totals 12 residues. CDR3 residues: CASSPLGGELFF. CDR3 nucleotides: TGTGCCAGCAGCCCCCTCGGCGGGGAGCTGTTTTTT.

J is TRBJ1-6 and V is TRBV7-2, with no clear D. The CDR3 runs 18 residues. Germline-derived CDR1 and CDR2 are SGHTA and FQGNSA. V was cut by 5 bases and J by 7 bases, with 24 bases left in between. Written as DNA, the CDR3 is TGTGCCAGCAGCGTGGACGGGGATATTTCCCCGTCGAATTCACCCCTCCACTTT. Its translation: CASSVDGDISPSNSPLHF.

The chain recombines TRBV30 with TRBJ1-6, with 7 bases fitting TRBD1. V lost 3 bases and J lost 8; bases outside the gene matches: 10. Germline V lookup: CDR1 GTSNPN, CDR2 SVGIG (reference sequence). This CDR3 has 15 residues. In DNA, the CDR3 is TGTGCCTGGAGCCCCGGGTCAGGGGGGTATTCACCCCTCCACTTT. It codes for CAWSPGSGGYSPLHF.

The chain employs TRBV7-9 and TRBJ2-7; 7 nucleotides agree with TRBD1. CDR1 and CDR2 (germline): SEHNR, FQNEAQ (reference sequence). The junction had 10 bases not matched to a gene; V was cut back by 5 bases and J by 3 bases. This CDR3 is 15 amino acids long. Here the CDR3 DNA reads TGTGCCAGCAGCCCAAGGACAGGAGGAGTCTACGAGCAGTACTTC. It yields the protein CASSPRTGGVYEQYF.

J is TRBJ2-1 and V is TRBV20-1; 7 bases align to TRBD1. J lost 9 bases, V lost 1 base, and 0 bases had no gene match. Germline loops: CDR1 DFQATT, CDR2 SNEGSKA (reference sequence). This CDR3 has 11 amino acids. The CDR3 DNA reads TGCAGTGCTAGAGGACAGGGTGAGCAGTTCTTC. Amino acid sequence: CSARGQGEQFF.

The V call is TRBV7-6, the J call TRBJ1-1, with D possibly being TRBD1 (5 bases). V shed 5 bases and J shed 1 base, with 11 bases lying between them. This CDR3 is built from 14 residues. CDR1 and CDR2 from the germline V gene are SGHVS and FNYEAQ. The CDR3 is CASSLRQWNTEAFF. CDR3 in DNA: TGTGCCAGCAGCCTCCGACAGTGGAACACTGAAGCTTTCTTT. Supplemented by reference TRBV7-6 and TRBJ1-1, the full variable domain reads GAGVSQSPRYKVTKRGQDVALRCDPISGHVSLYWYRQALGQGPEFLTYFNYEAQQDKSGLPNDRFSAERPEGSISTLTIQRTEQRDSAMYRCASSLRQWNTEAFFGQGTRLTVV.

This chain joins TRBV2 and TRBJ2-1, with 7 bases lining up with TRBD2. V dropped 6 bases and J dropped 6; count of bases not matched to a gene: 11. This CDR3 has 15 residues. Per germline, CDR1 SNHLY and CDR2 FYNNEI. The chain's CDR3 is CASRSKAGVSNEQFF. In DNA, the CDR3 is TGTGCCAGCAGGTCAAAGGCGGGAGTGTCCAATGAGCAGTTCTTC. Full variable domain (outside the CDR3, taken from reference TRBV2 and TRBJ2-1): EPEVTQTPSHQVTQMGQEVILRCVPISNHLYFYWYRQILGQKVEFLVSFYNNEISEKSEIFDDQFSVERPDGSNFTLKIRSTKLEDSAMYFCASRSKAGVSNEQFFGPGTRLTVL.

J is TRBJ2-7 and V is TRBV11-3; TRBD2 matches 12 bases. The junction had 12 bases not matched to a gene; V was cut back by 5 bases and J by 7 bases. Germline-derived CDR1 and CDR2 are SGHNT and YENEEA. The CDR3 runs to 16 residues. The CDR3 coding sequence is TGTGCCAGCAGCGCGAAGGGACTAGCGGGTAAAGGAGAGCAGTACTTC. It specifies CASSAKGLAGKGEQYF.

J is TRBJ2-1 and V is TRBV5-4; perhaps TRBD2 as D (6 bases). V was trimmed by 3 bases and J by 0 bases, leaving 10 bases between them. CDR3 size: 15 residues. CDR1 and CDR2 (germline): SGHNT, YYREEE (reference sequence). The CDR3 DNA follows: TGTGCCAGCAGCTCCGGGGGTGGCTCCTACAATGAGCAGTTCTTC. This translates into CASSSGGGSYNEQFF.

Worth noting for this clone: Additional DNA sequences in this sample encode the identical CDR3. V and J are TRBV7-3 and TRBJ2-5, with 11 bases matching TRBD2. CDR1 and CDR2 from the germline V gene are SGHTA and FQGTGA. Trimming at V came to 1 base and at J to 2 bases, leaving 0 bases not matched to a gene. This CDR3 comprises 15 residues. CDR3 DNA sequence: TGTGCCAGCAGCTTAATAGCGGGGGGGCAAGAGACCCAGTACTTC. Its protein is CASSLIAGGQETQYF.

CDR3 in amino acids: CASSPETSGRPYEQYF. The CDR3 DNA reads as TGCGCCAGCAGCCCCGAGACTAGCGGGAGGCCCTACGAGCAGTACTTC. This chain uses TRBV5-1 with TRBJ2-7, with 13 nucleotides matching TRBD2. With V trimmed by 4 bases and J by 2 bases, 6 bases remained unmatched. In germline, CDR1 is SGHRS, CDR2 YFSETQ. This CDR3 has 16 amino acids.